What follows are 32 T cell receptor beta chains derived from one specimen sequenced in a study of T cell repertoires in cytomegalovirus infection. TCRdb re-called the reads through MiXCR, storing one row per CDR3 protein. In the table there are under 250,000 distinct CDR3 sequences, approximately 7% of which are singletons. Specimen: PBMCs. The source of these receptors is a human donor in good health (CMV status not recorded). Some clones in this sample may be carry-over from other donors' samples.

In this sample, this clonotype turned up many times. As DNA, the CDR3 is TGTGCCAGCAGCTTGGACGGGACAGGTTTAGACTATGGCTACACCTTC. Translation: CASSLDGTGLDYGYTF. The gene calls are TRBV7-2 and TRBJ1-2; the match to TRBD1 covers 8 bases. V shed 3 bases and J 3 bases; nucleotides not matched to a gene: 9. The germline CDR1 and CDR2 sequences are SGHTA and FQGNSA. The length of the CDR3 is 16 residues.

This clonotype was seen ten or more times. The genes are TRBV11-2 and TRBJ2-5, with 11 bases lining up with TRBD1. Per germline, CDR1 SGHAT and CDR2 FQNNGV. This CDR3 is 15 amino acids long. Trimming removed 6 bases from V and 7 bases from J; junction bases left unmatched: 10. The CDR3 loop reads CASSFPGQGVWTQYF. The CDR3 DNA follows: TGTGCCAGCAGTTTCCCGGGACAGGGGGTGTGGACCCAGTACTTC.

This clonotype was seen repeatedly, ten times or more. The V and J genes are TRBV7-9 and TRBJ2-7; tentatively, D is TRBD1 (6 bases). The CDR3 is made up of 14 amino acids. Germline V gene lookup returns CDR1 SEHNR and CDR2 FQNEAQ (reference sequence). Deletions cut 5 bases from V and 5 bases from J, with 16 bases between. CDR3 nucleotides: TGTGCCAGCAGCCCCCCCGACAGGTTCCACGAGCAGTACTTC. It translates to CASSPPDRFHEQYF.

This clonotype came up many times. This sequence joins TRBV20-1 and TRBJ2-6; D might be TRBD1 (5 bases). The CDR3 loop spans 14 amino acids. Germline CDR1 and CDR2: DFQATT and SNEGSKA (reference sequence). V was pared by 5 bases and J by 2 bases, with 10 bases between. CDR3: CSAFEGAGANVLTF. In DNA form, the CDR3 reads TGCAGTGCTTTTGAAGGGGCTGGGGCCAACGTCCTGACTTTC.

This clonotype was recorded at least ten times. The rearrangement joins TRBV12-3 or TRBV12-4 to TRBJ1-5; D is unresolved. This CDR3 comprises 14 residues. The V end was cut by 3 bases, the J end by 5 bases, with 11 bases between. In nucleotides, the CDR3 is TGTGCCAGCAGTTTTTCTCCGAGAGATCAGCCCCAGCATTTT. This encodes CASSFSPRDQPQHF.

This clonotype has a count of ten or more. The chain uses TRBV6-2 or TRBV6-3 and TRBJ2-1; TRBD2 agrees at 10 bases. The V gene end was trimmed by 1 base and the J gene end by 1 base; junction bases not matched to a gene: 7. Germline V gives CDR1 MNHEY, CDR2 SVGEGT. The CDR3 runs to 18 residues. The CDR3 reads CASSYWASGGLSYNEQFF. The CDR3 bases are TGTGCCAGCAGTTACTGGGCTAGCGGGGGCCTTTCCTACAATGAGCAGTTCTTC.

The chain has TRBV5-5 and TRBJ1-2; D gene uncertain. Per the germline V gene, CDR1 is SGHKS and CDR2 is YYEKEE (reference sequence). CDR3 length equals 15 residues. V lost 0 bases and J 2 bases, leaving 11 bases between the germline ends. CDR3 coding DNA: TGTGCCAGCAGCTTGGCAGGCTCCCGAAACTATGGCTACACCTTC. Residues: CASSLAGSRNYGYTF.

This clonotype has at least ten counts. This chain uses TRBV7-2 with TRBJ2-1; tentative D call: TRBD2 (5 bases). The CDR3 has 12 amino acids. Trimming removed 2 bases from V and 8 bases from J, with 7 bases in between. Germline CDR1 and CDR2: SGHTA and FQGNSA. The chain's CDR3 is CASSLTDYEQFF. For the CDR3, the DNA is TGTGCCAGCAGCTTAACGGACTATGAGCAGTTCTTC.

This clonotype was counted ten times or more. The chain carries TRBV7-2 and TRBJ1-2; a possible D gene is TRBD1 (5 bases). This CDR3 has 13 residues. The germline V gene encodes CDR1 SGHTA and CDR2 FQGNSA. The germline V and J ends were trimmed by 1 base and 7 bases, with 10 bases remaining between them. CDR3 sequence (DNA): TGTGCCAGCAGCTTAGGAGAGGGGCTTGGCTACACCTTC. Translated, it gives CASSLGEGLGYTF. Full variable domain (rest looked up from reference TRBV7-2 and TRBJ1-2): GAGVSQSPSNKVTEKGKDVELRCDPISGHTALYWYRQSLGQGLEFLIYFQGNSAPDKSGLPSDRFSAERTGGSVSTLTIQRTQQEDSAVYLCASSLGEGLGYTFGSGTRLTVV.

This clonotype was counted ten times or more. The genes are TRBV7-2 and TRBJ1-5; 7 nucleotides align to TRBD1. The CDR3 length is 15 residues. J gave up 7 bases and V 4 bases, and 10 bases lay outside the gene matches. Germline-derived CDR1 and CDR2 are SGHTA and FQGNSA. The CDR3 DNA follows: TGTGCCAGCAGCTCGCAGGGGGACGGACACCAGCCCCAGCATTTT. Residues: CASSSQGDGHQPQHF.

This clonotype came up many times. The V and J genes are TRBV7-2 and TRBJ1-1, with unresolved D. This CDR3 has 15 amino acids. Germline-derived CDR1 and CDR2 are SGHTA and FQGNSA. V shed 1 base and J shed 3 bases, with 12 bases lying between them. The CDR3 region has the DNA TGTGCCAGCAGCTTAGAGGGAGGAAGGGACACTGAAGCTTTCTTT. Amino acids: CASSLEGGRDTEAFF.

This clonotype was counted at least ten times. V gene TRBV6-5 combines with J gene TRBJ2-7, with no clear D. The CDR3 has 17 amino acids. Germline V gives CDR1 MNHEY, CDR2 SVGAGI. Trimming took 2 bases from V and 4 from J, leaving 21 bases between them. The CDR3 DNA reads TGTGCCAGCAGTTACCGAGGACGGAACCATCGAGCATACGAGCAGTACTTC. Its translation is CASSYRGRNHRAYEQYF.

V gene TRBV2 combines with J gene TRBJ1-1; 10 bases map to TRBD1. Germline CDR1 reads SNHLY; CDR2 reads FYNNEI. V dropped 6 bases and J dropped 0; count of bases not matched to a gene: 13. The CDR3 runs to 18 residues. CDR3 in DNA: TGTGCCAGCAGGTACAAACGACAGGGGGCACTGATGAACACTGAAGCTTTCTTT. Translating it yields CASRYKRQGALMNTEAFF.

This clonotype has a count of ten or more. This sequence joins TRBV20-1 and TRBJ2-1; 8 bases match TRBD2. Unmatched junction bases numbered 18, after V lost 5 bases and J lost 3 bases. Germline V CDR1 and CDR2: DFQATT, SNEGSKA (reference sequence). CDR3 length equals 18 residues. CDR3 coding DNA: TGCAGTGCTCCTGTCCTAGCGGGCTCAAACCTAAACTACAATGAGCAGTTCTTC. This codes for CSAPVLAGSNLNYNEQFF.

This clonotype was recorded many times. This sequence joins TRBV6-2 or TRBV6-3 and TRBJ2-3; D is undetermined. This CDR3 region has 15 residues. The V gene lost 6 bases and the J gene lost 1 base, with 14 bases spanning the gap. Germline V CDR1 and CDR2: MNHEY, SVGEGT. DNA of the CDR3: TGTGCCAGCAGCCCCCTCGGTCAGGGCACAGATACGCAGTATTTT. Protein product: CASSPLGQGTDTQYF.

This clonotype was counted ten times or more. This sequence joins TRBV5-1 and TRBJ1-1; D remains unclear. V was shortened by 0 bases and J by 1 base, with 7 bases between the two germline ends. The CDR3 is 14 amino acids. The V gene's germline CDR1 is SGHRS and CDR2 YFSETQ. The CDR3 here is CASSLAAPNTEAFF. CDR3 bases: TGCGCCAGCAGCTTGGCCGCACCGAACACTGAAGCTTTCTTT.

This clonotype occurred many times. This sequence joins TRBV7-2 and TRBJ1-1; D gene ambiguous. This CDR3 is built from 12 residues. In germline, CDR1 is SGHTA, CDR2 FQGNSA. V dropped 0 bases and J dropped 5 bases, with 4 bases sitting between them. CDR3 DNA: TGTGCCAGCAGCTTAGCTTGGACTGAAGCTTTCTTT. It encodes CASSLAWTEAFF.

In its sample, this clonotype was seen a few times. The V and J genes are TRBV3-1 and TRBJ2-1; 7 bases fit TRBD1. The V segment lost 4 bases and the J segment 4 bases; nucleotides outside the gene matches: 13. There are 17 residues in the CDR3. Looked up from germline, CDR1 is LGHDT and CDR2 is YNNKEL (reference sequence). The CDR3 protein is CASSLNPRNRGYNEQFF. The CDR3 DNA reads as TGTGCCAGCAGCCTTAACCCTCGGAACAGGGGTTACAATGAGCAGTTCTTC.

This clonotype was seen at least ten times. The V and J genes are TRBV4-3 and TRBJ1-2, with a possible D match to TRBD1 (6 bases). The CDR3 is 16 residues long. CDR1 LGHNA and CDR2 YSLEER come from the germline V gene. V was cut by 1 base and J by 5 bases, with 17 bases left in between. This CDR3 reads CASSQVLSGGDYGYTF. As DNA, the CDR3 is TGCGCCAGCAGCCAAGTGCTGTCCGGGGGCGATTATGGCTACACCTTC.

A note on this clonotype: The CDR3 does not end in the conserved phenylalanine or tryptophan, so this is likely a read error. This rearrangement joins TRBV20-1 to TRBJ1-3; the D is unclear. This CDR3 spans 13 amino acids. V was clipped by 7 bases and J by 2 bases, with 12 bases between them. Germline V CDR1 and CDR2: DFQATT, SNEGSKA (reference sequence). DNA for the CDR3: TGCAGTGGATTGAGGGTAACTGGAAACACCATATATTAT. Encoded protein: CSGLRVTGNTIYY.

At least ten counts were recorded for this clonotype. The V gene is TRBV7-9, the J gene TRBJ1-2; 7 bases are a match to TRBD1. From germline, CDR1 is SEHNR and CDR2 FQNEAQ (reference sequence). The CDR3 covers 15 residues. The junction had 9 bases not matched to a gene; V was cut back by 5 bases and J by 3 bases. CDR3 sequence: CASSRPGTVHYGYTF. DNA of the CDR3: TGTGCCAGCAGCCGTCCCGGGACAGTGCACTATGGCTACACCTTC. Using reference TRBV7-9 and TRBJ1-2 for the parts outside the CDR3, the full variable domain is DTGVSQNPRHKITKRGQNVTFRCDPISEHNRLYWYRQTLGQGPEFLTYFQNEAQLEKSRLLSDRFSAERPKGSFSTLEIQRTEQGDSAMYLCASSRPGTVHYGYTFGSGTRLTVV.

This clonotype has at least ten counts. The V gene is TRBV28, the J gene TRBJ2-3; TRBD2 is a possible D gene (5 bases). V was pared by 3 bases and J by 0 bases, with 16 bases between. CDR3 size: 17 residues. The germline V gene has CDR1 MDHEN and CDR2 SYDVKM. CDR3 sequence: CASSLHRGIPSTDTQYF. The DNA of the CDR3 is TGTGCCAGCAGTTTGCACCGGGGAATTCCTAGCACAGATACGCAGTATTTT. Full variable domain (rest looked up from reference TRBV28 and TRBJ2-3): DVKVTQSSRYLVKRTGEKVFLECVQDMDHENMFWYRQDPGLGLRLIYFSYDVKMKEKGDIPEGYSVSREKKERFSLILESASTNQTSMYLCASSLHRGIPSTDTQYFGPGTRLTVL.

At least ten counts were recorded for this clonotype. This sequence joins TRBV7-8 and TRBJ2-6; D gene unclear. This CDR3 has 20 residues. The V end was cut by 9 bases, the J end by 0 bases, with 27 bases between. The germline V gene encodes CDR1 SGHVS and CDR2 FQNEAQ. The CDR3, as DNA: TGTGCCAGTCCGGCGGCAGGCTCCATTCTCCCTCTCTCTGGGGCCAACGTCCTGACTTTC. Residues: CASPAAGSILPLSGANVLTF.

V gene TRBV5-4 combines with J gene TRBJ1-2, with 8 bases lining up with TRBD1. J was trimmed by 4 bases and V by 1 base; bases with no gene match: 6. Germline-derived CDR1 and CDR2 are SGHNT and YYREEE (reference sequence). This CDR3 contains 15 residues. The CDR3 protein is CASSLIQGEGYGYTF. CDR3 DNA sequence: TGTGCCAGCAGCTTGATACAGGGGGAAGGCTATGGCTACACCTTC.

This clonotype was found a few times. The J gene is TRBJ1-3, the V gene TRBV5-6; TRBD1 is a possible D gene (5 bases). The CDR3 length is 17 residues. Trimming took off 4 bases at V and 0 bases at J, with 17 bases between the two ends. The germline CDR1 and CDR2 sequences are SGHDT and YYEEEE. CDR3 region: CASSPSDRTFSGNTIYF. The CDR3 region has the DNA TGTGCCAGCAGCCCCTCCGACAGAACCTTCTCTGGAAACACCATATATTTT.

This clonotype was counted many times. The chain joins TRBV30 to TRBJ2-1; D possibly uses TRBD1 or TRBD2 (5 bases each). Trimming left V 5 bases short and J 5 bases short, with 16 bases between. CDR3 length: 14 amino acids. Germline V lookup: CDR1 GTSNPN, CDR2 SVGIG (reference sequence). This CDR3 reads CAWALGHGDNEQFF. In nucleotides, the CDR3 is TGTGCCTGGGCTTTGGGGCACGGGGACAATGAGCAGTTCTTC.

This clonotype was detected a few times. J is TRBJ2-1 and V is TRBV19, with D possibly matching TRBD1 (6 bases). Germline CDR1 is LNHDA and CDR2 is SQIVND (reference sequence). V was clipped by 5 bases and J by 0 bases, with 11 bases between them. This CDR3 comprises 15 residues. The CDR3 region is CASSPTGSSYNEQFF. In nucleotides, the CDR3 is TGTGCCAGTAGTCCCACAGGGAGCTCCTACAATGAGCAGTTCTTC. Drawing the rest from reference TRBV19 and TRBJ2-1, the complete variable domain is DGGITQSPKYLFRKEGQNVTLSCEQNLNHDAMYWYRQDPGQGLRLIYYSQIVNDFQKGDIAEGYSVSREKKESFPLTVTSAQKNPTAFYLCASSPTGSSYNEQFFGPGTRLTVL.

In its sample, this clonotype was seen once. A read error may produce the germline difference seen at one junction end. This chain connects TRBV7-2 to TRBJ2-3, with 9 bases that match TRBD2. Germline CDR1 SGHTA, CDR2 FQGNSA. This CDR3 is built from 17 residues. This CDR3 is CAGSLGGGGGARDTQYF. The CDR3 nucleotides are TGTGCCGGCAGCTTAGGGGGGGGCGGGGGGGCCAGGGATACGCAGTATTTT.

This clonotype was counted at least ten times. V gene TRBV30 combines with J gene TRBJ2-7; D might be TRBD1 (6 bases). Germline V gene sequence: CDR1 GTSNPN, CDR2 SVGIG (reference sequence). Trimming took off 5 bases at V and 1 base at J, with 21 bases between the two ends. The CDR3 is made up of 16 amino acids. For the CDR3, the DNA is TGTGCCTGGGCACTACCCTCCGGGACATATTCCTACGAGCAGTACTTC. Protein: CAWALPSGTYSYEQYF.

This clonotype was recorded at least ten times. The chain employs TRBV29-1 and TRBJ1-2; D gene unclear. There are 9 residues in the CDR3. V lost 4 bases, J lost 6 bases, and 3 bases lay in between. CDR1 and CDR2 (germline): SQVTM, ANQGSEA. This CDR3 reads CSVGNGYTF. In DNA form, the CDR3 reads TGCAGCGTTGGGAATGGCTACACCTTC.

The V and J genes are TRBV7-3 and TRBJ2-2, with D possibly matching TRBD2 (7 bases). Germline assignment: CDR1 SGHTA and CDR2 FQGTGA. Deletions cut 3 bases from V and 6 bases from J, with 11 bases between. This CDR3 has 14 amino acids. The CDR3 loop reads CASSLGGQAGELFF. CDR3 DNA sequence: TGTGCCAGCAGCTTGGGGGGGCAAGCCGGGGAGCTGTTTTTT.

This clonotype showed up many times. The CDR3 sequence: CASSEGQGLTEAFF. The CDR3 DNA reads TGTGCCAGCAGTGAAGGGCAGGGGTTGACTGAAGCTTTCTTT. The J gene is TRBJ1-1, the V gene TRBV25-1; D perhaps matches TRBD1 (6 bases). Between the trimmed V and J ends, which lost 2 bases and 5 bases, there was a span of 12 bases. Germline assignment: CDR1 MGHDK and CDR2 SYGVNS. The length of the CDR3 is 14 residues.